The rows below give T cell receptor beta chains drawn from one sample of a study of control samples from healthy donors and cancer patients. The assay was immunoSEQ multiplex PCR, and TCRdb's table has in-frame clones only and misses some. The sample yields about 140,000 clones, roughly 94% seen once. The sample comprised blood. The source is a man aged 40-50 years in good health. The CDR3 runs from the conserved cysteine through the conserved F or W. A D gene is named only where the DNA matches it firmly. Clone size is not always given. Where it is, it says once, few, many or a class for expanded clones.

j_gene	d_gene	v_gene	abundance	CDR3aa	CDR3nt
TRBJ1-5	-	TRBV7-9	-	CASSQDKQPQHF	TGTGCCAGCAGCCAGGACAAACAGCCCCAGCATTTT
TRBJ1-3	-	TRBV9	-	CASSSDSIGNTIYF	TGTGCCAGCAGCTCAGACAGTATCGGAAACACCATATATTTT
TRBJ1-1	-	TRBV3-1/TRBV3-2	-	CASSLTGDTEAFF	TGTGCCAGCAGCCTAACTGGGGACACTGAAGCTTTCTTT
TRBJ1-1	-	TRBV6-5	-	CASMGQHTEAFF	TGTGCCAGCATGGGTCAACACACTGAAGCTTTCTTT
TRBJ2-2	-	TRBV28	once	CASSPRRDTGELFF	TGTGCCAGCAGTCCCCGACGGGACACCGGGGAGCTGTTTTTT
TRBJ1-2	TRBD1	TRBV10-2	-	CASTPQGAEYGYTF	TGCGCCAGCACCCCACAGGGGGCAGAATATGGCTACACCTTC
TRBJ1-1	-	TRBV7-2	-	CASSWWGTTEAFF	TGTGCCAGCAGCTGGTGGGGAACGACGGAAGCTTTCTTT
TRBJ2-1	-	TRBV27	-	CASSKPGLPYNEQFF	TGTGCCAGCAGCAAACCGGGACTCCCCTACAATGAGCAGTTCTTC
TRBJ1-5	TRBD1	TRBV6-5	-	CASRGTGSNQPQHF	TGTGCCAGCAGAGGGACAGGGAGCAATCAGCCCCAGCATTTT
TRBJ1-6	-	TRBV6-1	few	CASGSNSPLHF	TGTGCCAGCGGGTCTAATTCACCCCTCCACTTT
TRBJ1-1	-	TRBV24-1	-	CASLGGANTEAFF	TGTGCCTCTTTGGGGGGCGCGAACACTGAAGCTTTCTTT
TRBJ2-2	-	TRBV7-9	-	CASKPRGSVNTGELFF	TGTGCCAGCAAACCCCGGGGGTCGGTAAACACCGGGGAGCTGTTTTTT
TRBJ2-2	TRBD2	TRBV3-1/TRBV3-2	-	CASSHRGGAGELFF	TGTGCCAGCAGCCACCGGGGGGGGGCTGGGGAGCTGTTTTTT
TRBJ1-6	-	TRBV30	-	CASTTQHNSPLHF	TGTGCCTCAACAACCCAGCATAATTCACCCCTCCACTTT
TRBJ2-7	TRBD1	TRBV9	-	CASSGSRDRVDEQYF	TGTGCCAGCAGCGGTTCACGGGACAGGGTGGACGAGCAGTACTTC
TRBJ2-2	-	TRBV12-1	-	CASSFQSGTEPMNVPNTGELFF	TGTGCCAGCAGCTTTCAATCCGGGACGGAACCGATGAATGTTCCGAACACCGGGGAGCTGTTTTTT
TRBJ1-2	-	TRBV12-3/TRBV12-4	-	CASSRVSNYGYTF	TGTGCCAGCAGCCGAGTCTCCAACTATGGCTACACCTTC
TRBJ1-3	-	TRBV5-1	-	CASSSHLTGTGNTIYF	TGCGCCAGCAGCTCCCACCTAACAGGGACTGGAAACACCATATATTTT
TRBJ2-2	-	TRBV27	-	CASSYQLAGELFF	TGTGCCAGCAGTTACCAGTTGGCCGGGGAGCTGTTTTTT
TRBJ1-6	-	TRBV9	-	CASSGRATRSPLHF	TGTGCCAGCAGCGGCAGGGCTACTCGGTCACCCCTCCACTTT
TRBJ1-6	-	TRBV5-6	-	CASSQEIEQGGNSPLHF	TGTGCCAGCAGCCAAGAAATCGAACAGGGTGGAAATTCACCCCTCCACTTT
TRBJ1-1	TRBD1	TRBV11-2	-	CASSPRTGTEAFF	TGTGCCAGCAGCCCGCGGACAGGGACTGAAGCTTTCTTT
TRBJ1-1	-	TRBV12-3/TRBV12-4	-	CASSFWGTEAFF	TGTGCCAGCAGTTTTTGGGGGACTGAAGCTTTCTTT
TRBJ2-1	-	TRBV27	-	CASRPGGGYNEQFF	TGTGCCAGCAGACCAGGGGGGGGCTACAATGAGCAGTTCTTC
TRBJ1-2	-	TRBV19	-	CASSPITGPDYGYTF	TGTGCCAGTAGCCCCATAACAGGGCCTGACTATGGCTACACCTTC
TRBJ2-7	TRBD2	TRBV5-5	-	CASSLAPLAGLSYEQYF	TGTGCCAGCAGCTTGGCCCCCCTAGCGGGGCTATCCTACGAGCAGTACTTC
TRBJ1-1	-	TRBV18	-	CASVQGTEAFF	TGTGCCAGCGTCCAGGGGACTGAAGCTTTCTTT
TRBJ2-3	TRBD1	TRBV7-7	-	CASSPGRGQGIDTQYF	TGTGCTAGCAGCCCGGGGCGGGGACAGGGGATAGATACGCAGTATTTT
TRBJ1-2	-	TRBV2	-	CASSSTAAVYGYTF	TGTGCCAGCAGCTCTACGGCAGCGGTCTATGGCTACACCTTC
TRBJ1-1	TRBD1	TRBV6-1	-	CASSEQGQANTEAFF	TGTGCCAGCAGTGAGCAGGGACAGGCAAACACTGAAGCTTTCTTT
TRBJ2-1	TRBD2	TRBV24-1	-	CATSEWTSGTLGTYNEQFF	TGTGCCACCAGTGAGTGGACTAGCGGGACCCTGGGCACCTACAATGAGCAGTTCTTC
TRBJ2-7	-	TRBV3-1/TRBV3-2	-	CASSYQRGSSYEQYF	TGTGCCAGCAGCTATCAGAGGGGGTCCTCCTACGAGCAGTACTTC